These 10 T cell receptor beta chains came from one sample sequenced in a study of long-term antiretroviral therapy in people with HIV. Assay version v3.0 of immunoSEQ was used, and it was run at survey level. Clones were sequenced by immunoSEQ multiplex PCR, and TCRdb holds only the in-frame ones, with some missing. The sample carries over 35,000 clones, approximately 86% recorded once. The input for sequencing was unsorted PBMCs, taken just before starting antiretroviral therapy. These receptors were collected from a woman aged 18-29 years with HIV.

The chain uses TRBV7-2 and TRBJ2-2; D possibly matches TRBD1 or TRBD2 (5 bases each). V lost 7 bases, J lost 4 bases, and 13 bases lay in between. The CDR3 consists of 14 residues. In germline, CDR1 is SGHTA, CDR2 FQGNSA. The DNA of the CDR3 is TGTGCCAGCAAATTCAGGGAGCGCACCGGGGAGCTGTTTTTT. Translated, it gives CASKFRERTGELFF.

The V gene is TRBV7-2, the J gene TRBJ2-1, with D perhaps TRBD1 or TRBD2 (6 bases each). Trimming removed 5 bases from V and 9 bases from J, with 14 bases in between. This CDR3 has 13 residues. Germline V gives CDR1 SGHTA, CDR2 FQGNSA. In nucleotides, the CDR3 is TGTGCCAGCAGCCTCAGGGGACTGATTGAGCAGTTCTTC. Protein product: CASSLRGLIEQFF.

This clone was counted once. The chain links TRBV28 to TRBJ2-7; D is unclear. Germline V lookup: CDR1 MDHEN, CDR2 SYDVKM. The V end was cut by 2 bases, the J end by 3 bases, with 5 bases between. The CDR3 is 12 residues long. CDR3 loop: CASSLEGYEQYF. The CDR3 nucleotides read TGTGCCAGCAGTTTAGAAGGCTACGAGCAGTACTTC.

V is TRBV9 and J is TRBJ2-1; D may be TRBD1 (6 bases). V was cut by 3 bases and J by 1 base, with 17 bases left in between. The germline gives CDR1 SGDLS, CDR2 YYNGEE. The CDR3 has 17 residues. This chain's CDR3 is CASSGRITGLSYNEQFF. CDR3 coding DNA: TGTGCCAGCAGCGGCCGGATAACAGGGCTATCCTACAATGAGCAGTTCTTC.

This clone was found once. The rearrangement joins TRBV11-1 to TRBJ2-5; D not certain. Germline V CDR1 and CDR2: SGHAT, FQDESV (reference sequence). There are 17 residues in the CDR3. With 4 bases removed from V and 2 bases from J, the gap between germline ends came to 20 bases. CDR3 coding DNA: TGTGCCAGCAGCTCCTATAGACACCCAGCCCCACAAGAGACCCAGTACTTC. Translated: CASSSYRHPAPQETQYF.

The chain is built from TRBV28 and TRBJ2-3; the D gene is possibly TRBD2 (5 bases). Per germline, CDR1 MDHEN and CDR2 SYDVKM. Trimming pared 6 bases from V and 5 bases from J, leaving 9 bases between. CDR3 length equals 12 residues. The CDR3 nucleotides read TGTGCCAGCAGCCTAGAGGGAGATACGCAGTATTTT. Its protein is CASSLEGDTQYF.

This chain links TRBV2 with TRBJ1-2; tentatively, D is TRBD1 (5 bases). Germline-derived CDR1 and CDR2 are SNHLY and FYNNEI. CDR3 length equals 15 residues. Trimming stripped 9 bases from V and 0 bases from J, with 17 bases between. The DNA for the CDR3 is TGTGCCAGTTATCCCGGGACCCTAGCTAACTATGGCTACACCTTC. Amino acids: CASYPGTLANYGYTF.

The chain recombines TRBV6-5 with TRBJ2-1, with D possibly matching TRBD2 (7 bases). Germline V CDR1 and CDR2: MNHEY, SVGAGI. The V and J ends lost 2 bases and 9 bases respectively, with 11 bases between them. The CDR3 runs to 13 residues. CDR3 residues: CASSYGGAGEQFF. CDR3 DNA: TGTGCCAGCAGTTACGGGGGGGCGGGTGAGCAGTTCTTC.

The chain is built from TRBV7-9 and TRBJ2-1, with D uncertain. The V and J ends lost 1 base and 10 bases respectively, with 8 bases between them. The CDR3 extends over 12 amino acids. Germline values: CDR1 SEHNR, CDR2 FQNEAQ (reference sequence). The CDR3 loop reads CASSLVLLEQFF. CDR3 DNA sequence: TGTGCCAGCAGCTTAGTGCTCCTGGAGCAGTTCTTC.

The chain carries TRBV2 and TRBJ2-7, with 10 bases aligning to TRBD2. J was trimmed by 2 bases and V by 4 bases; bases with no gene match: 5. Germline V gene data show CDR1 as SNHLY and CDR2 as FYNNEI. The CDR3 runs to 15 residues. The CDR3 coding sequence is TGTGCCAGCAGTGCTCGGACTAGCGGTACCTACGAGCAGTACTTC. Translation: CASSARTSGTYEQYF.